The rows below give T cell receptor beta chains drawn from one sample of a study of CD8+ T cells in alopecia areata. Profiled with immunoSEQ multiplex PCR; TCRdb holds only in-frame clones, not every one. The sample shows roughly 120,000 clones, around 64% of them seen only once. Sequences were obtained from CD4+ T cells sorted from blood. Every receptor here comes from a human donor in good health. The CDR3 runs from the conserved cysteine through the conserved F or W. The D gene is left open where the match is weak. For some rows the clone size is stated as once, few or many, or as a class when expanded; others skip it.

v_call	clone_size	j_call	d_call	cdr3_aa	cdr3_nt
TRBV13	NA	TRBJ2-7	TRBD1	CASSRTEDRGRYEQYF	TGTGCCAGCAGCCGAACGGAGGACAGGGGTCGTTACGAGCAGTACTTC
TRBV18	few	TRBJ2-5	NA	CASSRGLAETQYF	TGTGCCAGCTCAAGGGGCCTAGCGGAGACCCAGTACTTC
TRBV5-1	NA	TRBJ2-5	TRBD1	CASSLGTGAQETQYF	TGCGCCAGCAGCTTGGGGACAGGGGCACAAGAGACCCAGTACTTC
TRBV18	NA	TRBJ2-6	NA	CASSPGPGANVLTF	TGTGCCAGCTCACCAGGCCCTGGGGCCAACGTCCTGACTTTC
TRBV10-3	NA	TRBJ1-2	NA	CAISERDAANYGYTF	TGTGCCATCAGTGAACGGGACGCAGCTAACTATGGCTACACCTTC
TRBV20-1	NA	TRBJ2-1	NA	CSARWGEQFF	TGCAGTGCTAGATGGGGGGAGCAGTTCTTC
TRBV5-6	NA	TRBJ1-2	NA	CASSLGTYSYTF	TGTGCCAGCAGCTTGGGGACCTATAGCTACACCTTC
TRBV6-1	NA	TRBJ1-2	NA	CASTTEGFRGYTF	TGTGCCAGCACCACGGAGGGCTTTCGGGGCTACACCTTC
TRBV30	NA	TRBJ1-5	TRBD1	CAWSVRGAGQGGNQPQHF	TGTGCCTGGAGTGTACGGGGTGCTGGCCAGGGGGGAAATCAGCCCCAGCATTTT
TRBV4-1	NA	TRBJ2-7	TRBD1	CASSQRDRLDSYSYEQYF	TGCGCCAGCAGCCAGAGGGACAGGTTAGATTCTTACTCCTACGAGCAGTACTTC
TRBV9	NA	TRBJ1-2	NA	CASSVGQNYGYTF	TGTGCCAGCAGCGTAGGACAGAACTATGGCTACACCTTC
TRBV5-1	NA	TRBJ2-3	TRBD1	CASSLAPGQSADTQYF	TGCGCCAGCAGCTTGGCTCCGGGACAGTCTGCAGATACGCAGTATTTT
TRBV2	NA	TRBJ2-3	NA	CASSFMNTDTQYF	TGTGCCAGCAGCTTCATGAACACAGATACGCAGTATTTT
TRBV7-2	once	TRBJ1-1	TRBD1	CASSSQGPSTEAFF	TGTGCCAGCAGCTCACAGGGGCCGAGCACTGAAGCTTTCTTT
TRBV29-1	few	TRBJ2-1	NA	CSSVRYNEQFF	TGCAGCTCAGTACGCTACAATGAGCAGTTCTTC
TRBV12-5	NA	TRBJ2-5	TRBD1	CASGVGQGTETQYF	TGTGCTAGTGGTGTCGGACAGGGTACGGAGACCCAGTACTTC
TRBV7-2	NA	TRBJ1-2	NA	CASSPRGGDYGYTF	TGTGCCAGCAGCCCCAGGGGAGGGGACTATGGCTACACCTTC
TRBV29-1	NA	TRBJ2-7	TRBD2	CSVELAGGDEQYF	TGCAGCGTTGAGTTAGCGGGGGGAGATGAGCAGTACTTC
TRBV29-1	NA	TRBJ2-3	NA	CSARAGGGTQYF	TGCAGCGCGAGGGCAGGGGGAGGTACGCAGTATTTT
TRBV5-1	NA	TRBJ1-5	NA	CASSFIPGSNQPQHF	TGCGCCAGCAGCTTTATTCCAGGGAGCAATCAGCCCCAGCATTTT
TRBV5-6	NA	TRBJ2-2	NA	CASSTWEFAGELFF	TGTGCCAGCAGCACCTGGGAGTTCGCGGGGGAGCTGTTTTTT
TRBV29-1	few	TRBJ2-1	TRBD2	CSVVDPRGGNEQFF	TGCAGCGTTGTTGACCCACGGGGAGGGAATGAGCAGTTCTTC
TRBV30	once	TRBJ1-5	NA	CAWSPGPNQPQHF	TGTGCCTGGAGCCCGGGCCCCAATCAGCCCCAGCATTTT
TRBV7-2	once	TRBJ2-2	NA	CASSPPGFRGTGELFF	TGTGCCAGCAGCCCCCCAGGGTTTCGAGGTACCGGGGAGCTGTTTTTT
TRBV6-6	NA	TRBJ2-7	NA	CASFQGGNYEQYF	TGTGCCAGCTTCCAAGGGGGGAACTACGAGCAGTACTTC
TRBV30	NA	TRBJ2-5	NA	CAWSRWGETQYF	TGTGCCTGGAGCCGCTGGGGGGAGACCCAGTACTTC
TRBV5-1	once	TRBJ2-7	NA	CASSIGHRDSAYEQYF	TGCGCCAGCAGCATTGGGCACCGGGACTCAGCCTACGAGCAGTACTTC
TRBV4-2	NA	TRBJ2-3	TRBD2	CASSLGGEGTDTQYF	TGTGCCAGCAGCCTCGGGGGGGAAGGCACAGATACGCAGTATTTT
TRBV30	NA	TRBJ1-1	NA	CAWSKGGWATEAFF	TGTGCCTGGAGCAAAGGCGGATGGGCCACTGAAGCTTTCTTT
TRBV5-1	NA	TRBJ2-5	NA	CASSLWGGSETQYF	TGCGCCAGCAGCTTGTGGGGGGGCAGCGAGACCCAGTACTTC
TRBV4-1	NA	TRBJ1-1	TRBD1	CASSPTGGPEAFF	TGCGCCAGCAGCCCAACAGGGGGCCCTGAAGCTTTCTTT
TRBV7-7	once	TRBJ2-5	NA	CASSLRLQETQYF	TGTGCCAGCAGCTTGAGGCTACAAGAGACCCAGTACTTC
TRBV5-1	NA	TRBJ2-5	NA	CASSFQETQYF	TGCGCCAGCAGCTTTCAAGAGACCCAGTACTTC
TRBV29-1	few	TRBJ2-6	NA	CSVTGVSGANVLTF	TGCAGCGTCACAGGCGTCTCTGGGGCCAACGTCCTGACTTTC
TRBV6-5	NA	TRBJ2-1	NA	CASSGTGNEQFF	TGTGCCAGCAGTGGGACGGGTAATGAGCAGTTCTTC
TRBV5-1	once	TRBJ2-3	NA	CASSWGPGDTQYF	TGCGCCAGCAGCTGGGGACCTGGAGATACGCAGTATTTT
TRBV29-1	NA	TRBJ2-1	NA	CSVGQGRRVNEQFF	TGCAGCGTTGGACAGGGAAGGAGGGTAAATGAGCAGTTCTTC
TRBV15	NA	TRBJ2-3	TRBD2	CATSRVSGGSTDTQYF	TGTGCCACCAGCAGAGTTAGCGGGGGGTCCACAGATACGCAGTATTTT
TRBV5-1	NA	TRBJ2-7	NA	CASSSAGTYSYEQYF	TGCGCCAGCAGCTCTGCGGGGACCTACTCCTACGAGCAGTACTTC
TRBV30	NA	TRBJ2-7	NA	CAWSVGQGGGEQYF	TGTGCCTGGAGTGTCGGGCAGGGTGGAGGCGAGCAGTACTTC
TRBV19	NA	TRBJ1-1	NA	CASSPSTVNTEAFF	TGTGCCAGTAGTCCCTCGACAGTGAACACTGAAGCTTTCTTT
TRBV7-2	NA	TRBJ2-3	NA	CASSSDYLSTDTQYF	TGTGCCAGCAGCTCCGATTACCTGAGCACAGATACGCAGTATTTT
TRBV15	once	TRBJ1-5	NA	CATSRAQINQPQHF	TGTGCCACCAGCAGAGCACAGATCAATCAGCCCCAGCATTTT
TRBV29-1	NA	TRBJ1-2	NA	CSVEGAGGGYTF	TGCAGCGTTGAAGGGGCCGGAGGGGGCTACACCTTC